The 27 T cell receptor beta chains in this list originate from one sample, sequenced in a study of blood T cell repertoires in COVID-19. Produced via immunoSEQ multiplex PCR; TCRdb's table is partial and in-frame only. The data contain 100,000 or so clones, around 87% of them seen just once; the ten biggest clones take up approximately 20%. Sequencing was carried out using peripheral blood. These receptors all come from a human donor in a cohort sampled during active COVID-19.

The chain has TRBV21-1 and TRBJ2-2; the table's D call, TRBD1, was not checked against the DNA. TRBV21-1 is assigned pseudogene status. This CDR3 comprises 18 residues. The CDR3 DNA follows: TGTGCCAGCAGCATCCCCTTGGCGGGACAGGCCTCCACCGGGGAGCTGTTTTTT. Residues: CASSIPLAGQASTGELFF.

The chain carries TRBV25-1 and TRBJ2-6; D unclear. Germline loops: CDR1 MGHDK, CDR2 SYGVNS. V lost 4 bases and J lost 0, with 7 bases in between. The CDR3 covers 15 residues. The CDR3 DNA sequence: TGTGCCAGCAGTGCAGGTACCTCTGGGGCCAACGTCCTGACTTTC. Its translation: CASSAGTSGANVLTF.

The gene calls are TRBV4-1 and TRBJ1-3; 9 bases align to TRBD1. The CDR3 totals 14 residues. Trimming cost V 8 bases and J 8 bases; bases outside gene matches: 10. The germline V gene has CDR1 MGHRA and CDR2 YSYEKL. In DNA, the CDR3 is TGCGCCAGCTCGGGGGGGACAGGGCGACACACCATATATTTT. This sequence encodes CASSGGTGRHTIYF.

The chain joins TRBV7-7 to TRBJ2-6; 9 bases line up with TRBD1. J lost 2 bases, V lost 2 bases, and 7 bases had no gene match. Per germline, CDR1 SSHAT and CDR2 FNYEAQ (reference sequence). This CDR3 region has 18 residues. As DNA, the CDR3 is TGTGCCAGCAGCTTATCGAGGGGACAGGGACCTGGGGCCAACGTCCTGACTTTC. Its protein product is CASSLSRGQGPGANVLTF.

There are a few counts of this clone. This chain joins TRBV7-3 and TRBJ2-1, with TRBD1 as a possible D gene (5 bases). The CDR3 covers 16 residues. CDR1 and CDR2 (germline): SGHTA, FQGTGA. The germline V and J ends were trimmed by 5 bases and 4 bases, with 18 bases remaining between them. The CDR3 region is CASSPSGLSGYNEQFF. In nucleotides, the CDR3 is TGTGCCAGCAGCCCCTCAGGGCTGTCCGGGTACAATGAGCAGTTCTTC. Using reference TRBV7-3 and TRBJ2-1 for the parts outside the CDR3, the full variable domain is GAGVSQTPSNKVTEKGKYVELRCDPISGHTALYWYRQSLGQGPEFLIYFQGTGAADDSGLPNDRFFAVRPEGSVSTLKIQRTERGDSAVYLCASSPSGLSGYNEQFFGPGTRLTVL.

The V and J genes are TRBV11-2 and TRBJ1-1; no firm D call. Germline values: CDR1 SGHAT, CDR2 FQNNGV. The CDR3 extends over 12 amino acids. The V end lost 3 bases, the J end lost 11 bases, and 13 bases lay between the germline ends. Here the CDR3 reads CASSFTVEGAFF. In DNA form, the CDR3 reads TGTGCCAGCAGCTTCACGGTGGAGGGTGCTTTCTTT. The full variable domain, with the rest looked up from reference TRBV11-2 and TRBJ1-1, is EAGVAQSPRYKIIEKRQSVAFWCNPISGHATLYWYQQILGQGPKLLIQFQNNGVVDDSQLPKDRFSAERLKGVDSTLKIQPAKLEDSAVYLCASSFTVEGAFFGQGTRLTVV.

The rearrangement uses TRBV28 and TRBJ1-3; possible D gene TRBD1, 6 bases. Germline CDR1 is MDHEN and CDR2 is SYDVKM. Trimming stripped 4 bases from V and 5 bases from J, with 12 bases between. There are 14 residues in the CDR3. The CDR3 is CASSYRDTRNTIYF. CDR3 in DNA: TGTGCCAGCAGTTACCGGGACACGAGAAACACCATATATTTT.

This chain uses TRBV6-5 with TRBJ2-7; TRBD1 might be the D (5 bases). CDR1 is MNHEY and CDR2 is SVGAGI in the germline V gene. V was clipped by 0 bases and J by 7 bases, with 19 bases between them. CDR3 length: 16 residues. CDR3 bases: TGTGCCAGCAGTTACTCGAGAAGGGGTTTGGTGGTTGAGCAGTACTTC. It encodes CASSYSRRGLVVEQYF.

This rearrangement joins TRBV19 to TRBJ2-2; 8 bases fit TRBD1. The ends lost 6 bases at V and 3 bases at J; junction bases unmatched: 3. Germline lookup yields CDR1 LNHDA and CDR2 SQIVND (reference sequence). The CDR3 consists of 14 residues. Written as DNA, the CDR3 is TGTGCCAGTAGGACAGGGGTCTACACCGGGGAGCTGTTTTTT. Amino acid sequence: CASRTGVYTGELFF.

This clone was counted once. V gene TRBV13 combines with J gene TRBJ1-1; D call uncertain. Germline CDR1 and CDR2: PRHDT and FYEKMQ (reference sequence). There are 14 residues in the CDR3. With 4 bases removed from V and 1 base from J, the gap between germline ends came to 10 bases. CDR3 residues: CASSSGDWNTEAFF. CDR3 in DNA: TGTGCCAGCAGCTCGGGAGACTGGAACACTGAAGCTTTCTTT.

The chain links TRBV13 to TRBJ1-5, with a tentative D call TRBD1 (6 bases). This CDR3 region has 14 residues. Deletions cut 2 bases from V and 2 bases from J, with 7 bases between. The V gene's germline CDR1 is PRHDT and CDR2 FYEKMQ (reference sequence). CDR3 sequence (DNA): TGTGCCAGCAGCTTAAACAGGGGCAATCAGCCCCAGCATTTT. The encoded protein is CASSLNRGNQPQHF.

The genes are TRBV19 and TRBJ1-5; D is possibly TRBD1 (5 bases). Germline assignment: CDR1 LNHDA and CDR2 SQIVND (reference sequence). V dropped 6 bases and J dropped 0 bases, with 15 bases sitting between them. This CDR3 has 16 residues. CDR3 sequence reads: CASRLTGGVSNQPQHF. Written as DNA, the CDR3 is TGTGCCAGTAGGCTTACAGGAGGGGTTAGCAATCAGCCCCAGCATTTT.

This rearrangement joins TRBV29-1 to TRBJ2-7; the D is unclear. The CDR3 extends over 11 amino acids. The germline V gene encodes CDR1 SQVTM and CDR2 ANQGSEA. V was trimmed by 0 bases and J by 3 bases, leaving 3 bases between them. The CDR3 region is CSVEERYEQYF. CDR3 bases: TGCAGCGTTGAAGAGCGCTACGAGCAGTACTTC.

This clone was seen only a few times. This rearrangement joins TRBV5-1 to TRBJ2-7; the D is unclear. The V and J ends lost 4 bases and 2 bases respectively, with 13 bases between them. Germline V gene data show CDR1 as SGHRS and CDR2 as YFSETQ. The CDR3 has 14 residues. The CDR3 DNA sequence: TGCGCCAGCAGCACCGAGACTGAAACCTACGAGCAGTACTTC. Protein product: CASSTETETYEQYF.

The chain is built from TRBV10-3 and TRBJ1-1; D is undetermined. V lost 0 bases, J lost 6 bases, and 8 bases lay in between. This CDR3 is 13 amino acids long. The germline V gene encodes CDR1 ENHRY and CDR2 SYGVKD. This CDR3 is CAISESGVAEAFF. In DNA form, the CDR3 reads TGTGCCATCAGTGAGTCCGGGGTTGCTGAAGCTTTCTTT.

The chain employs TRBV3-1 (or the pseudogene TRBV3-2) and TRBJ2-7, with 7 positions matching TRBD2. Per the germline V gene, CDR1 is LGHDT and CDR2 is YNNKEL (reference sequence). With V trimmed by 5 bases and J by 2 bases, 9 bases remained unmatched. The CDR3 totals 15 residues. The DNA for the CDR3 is TGTGCCAGCAGCTACCGGGGGGATGGACCCTACGAGCAGTACTTC. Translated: CASSYRGDGPYEQYF.

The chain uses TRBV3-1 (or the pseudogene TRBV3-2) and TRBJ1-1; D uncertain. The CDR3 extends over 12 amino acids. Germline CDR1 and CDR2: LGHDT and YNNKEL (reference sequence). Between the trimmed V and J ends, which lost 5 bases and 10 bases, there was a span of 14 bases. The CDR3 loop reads CASSLLTGVAFF. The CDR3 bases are TGTGCCAGCAGCTTATTGACGGGAGTAGCTTTCTTT.

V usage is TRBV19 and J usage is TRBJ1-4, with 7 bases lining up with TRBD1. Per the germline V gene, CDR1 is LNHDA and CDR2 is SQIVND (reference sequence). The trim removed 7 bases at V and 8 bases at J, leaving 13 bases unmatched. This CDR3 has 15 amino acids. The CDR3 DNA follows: TGTGCCAGTACCTCCCGAAGACAGGGCTGGGAAAAACTGTTTTTT. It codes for CASTSRRQGWEKLFF.

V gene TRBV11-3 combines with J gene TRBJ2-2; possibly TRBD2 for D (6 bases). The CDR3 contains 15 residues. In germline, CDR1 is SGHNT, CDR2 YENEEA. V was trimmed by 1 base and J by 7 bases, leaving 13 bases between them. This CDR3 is CASSLGRGRHGELFF. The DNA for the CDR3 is TGTGCCAGCAGCTTAGGGAGGGGAAGGCACGGGGAGCTGTTTTTT.

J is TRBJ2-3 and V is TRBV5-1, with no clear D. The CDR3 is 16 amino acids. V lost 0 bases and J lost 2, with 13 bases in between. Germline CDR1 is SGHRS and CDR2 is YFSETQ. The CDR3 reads CASSLAVEAITDTQYF. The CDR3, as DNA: TGCGCCAGCAGCTTGGCCGTGGAAGCGATCACAGATACGCAGTATTTT.

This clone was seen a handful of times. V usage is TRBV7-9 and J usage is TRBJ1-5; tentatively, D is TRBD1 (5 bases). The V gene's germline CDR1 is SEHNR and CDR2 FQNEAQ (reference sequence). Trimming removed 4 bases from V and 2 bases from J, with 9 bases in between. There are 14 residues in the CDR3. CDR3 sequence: CASSSTGGNQPQHF. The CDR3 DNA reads TGTGCCAGCAGCTCAACAGGAGGCAATCAGCCCCAGCATTTT.

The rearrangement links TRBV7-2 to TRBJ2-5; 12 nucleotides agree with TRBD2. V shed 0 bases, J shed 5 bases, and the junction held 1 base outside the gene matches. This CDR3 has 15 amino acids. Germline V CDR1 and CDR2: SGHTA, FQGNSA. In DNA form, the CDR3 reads TGTGCCAGCAGCTTAGCAGGGACTAGCGGGGAGACCCAGTACTTC. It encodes CASSLAGTSGETQYF.

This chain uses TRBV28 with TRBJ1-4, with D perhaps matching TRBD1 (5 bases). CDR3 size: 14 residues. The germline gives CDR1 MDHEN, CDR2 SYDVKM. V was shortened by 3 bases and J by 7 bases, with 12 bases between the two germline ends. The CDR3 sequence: CASSFQGMGEKLFF. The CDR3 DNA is TGTGCCAGCAGTTTTCAGGGCATGGGTGAAAAACTGTTTTTT.

CDR3 nucleotides: TGTGCCAGCAGCTTAGTTATGGCCGAAGAGACCCAGTACTTC. It yields the protein CASSLVMAEETQYF. V usage is TRBV7-9 and J usage is TRBJ2-5; D is uncertain. The CDR3 loop spans 14 amino acids. Germline assignment: CDR1 SEHNR and CDR2 FQNEAQ (reference sequence). V was trimmed by 1 base and J by 3 bases, leaving 9 bases between them.

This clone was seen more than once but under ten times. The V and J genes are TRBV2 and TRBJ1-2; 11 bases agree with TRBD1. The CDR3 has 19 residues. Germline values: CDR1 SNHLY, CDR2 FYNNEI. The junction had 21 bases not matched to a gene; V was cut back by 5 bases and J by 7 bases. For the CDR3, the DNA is TGTGCCAGCAGTCCTCCGTCGCTCCCCAATCTTGGGACAGGGGGTGGCTACACCTTC. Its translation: CASSPPSLPNLGTGGGYTF. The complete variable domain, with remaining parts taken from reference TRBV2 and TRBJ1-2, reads EPEVTQTPSHQVTQMGQEVILRCVPISNHLYFYWYRQILGQKVEFLVSFYNNEISEKSEIFDDQFSVERPDGSNFTLKIRSTKLEDSAMYFCASSPPSLPNLGTGGGYTFGSGTRLTVV.

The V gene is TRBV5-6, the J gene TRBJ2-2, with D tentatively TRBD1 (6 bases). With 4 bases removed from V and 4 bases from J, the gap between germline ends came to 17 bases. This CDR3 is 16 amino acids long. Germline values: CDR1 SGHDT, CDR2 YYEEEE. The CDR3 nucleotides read TGTGCCAGCAGCCCAAGGACAGCCCGAGGCACCGGGGAGCTGTTTTTT. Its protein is CASSPRTARGTGELFF. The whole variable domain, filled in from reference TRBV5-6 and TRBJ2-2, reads DAGVTQSPTHLIKTRGQQVTLRCSPKSGHDTVSWYQQALGQGPQFIFQYYEEEERQRGNFPDRFSGHQFPNYSSELNVNALLLGDSALYLCASSPRTARGTGELFFGEGSRLTVL.

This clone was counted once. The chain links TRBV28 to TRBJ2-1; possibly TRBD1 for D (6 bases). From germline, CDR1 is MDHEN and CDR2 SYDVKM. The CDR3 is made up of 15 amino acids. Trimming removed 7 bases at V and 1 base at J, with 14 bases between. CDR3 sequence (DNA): TGTGCCAGCAAATTGAATCAGGGGTCCTACAATGAGCAGTTCTTC. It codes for CASKLNQGSYNEQFF. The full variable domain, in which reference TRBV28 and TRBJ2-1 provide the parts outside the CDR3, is DVKVTQSSRYLVKRTGEKVFLECVQDMDHENMFWYRQDPGLGLRLIYFSYDVKMKEKGDIPEGYSVSREKKERFSLILESASTNQTSMYLCASKLNQGSYNEQFFGPGTRLTVL.